This T cell receptor beta chain was retrieved from a study of cytotoxic CD8 clonotypes in ibrutinib-treated CLL. Only in-frame clones appear in the TCRdb table, and some are missing; sequencing was by immunoSEQ multiplex PCR. Seen here are roughly 160,000 clones, about 80% observed once, and the top ten hold 3.5% to 5.5%. Points on this clone: Antigen unknown.

Study-level points and caveats: Sustained-remission patients were sampled at one set of times and progressing patients at different ones.

Germline V gene data show CDR1 as LNHNV and CDR2 as YYDKDF (reference sequence). The CDR3 spans 14 residues. Trimming took 1 base from V and 4 from J, leaving 8 bases between them. This specimen consisted of PBMCs, obtained after 24 months of ibrutinib treatment. This rearrangement joins TRBV15 to TRBJ2-1; D unclear. This clonotype was sampled from a human donor with chronic lymphocytic leukemia. CDR3 sequence reads: CATSRVFGYNEQFF. The DNA for the CDR3 is TGTGCCACCAGCAGAGTTTTTGGGTACAATGAGCAGTTCTTC.